In its sample, the clone carrying this TCR beta chain was seen many times. No antigen is known for it. The record originates from a study of beta chain features in type 1 diabetes. Study-wide background: Patients shared similar age, gender and cell yields with healthy donors. Study-level results: Sampled from patients, naive, central memory and Treg TCRB repertoires appeared more similar than those sampled from healthy donors. Type 1 diabetes patients had moderately but significantly shorter TCRB CDR3s in all four CD4+ subsets.

Sampling consisted of one heparinised blood draw per donor, averaging about 116 mL. Each of the CD4+ naive, central memory, regulatory and stem cell-like memory populations was sorted via CD45RO/CCR7/CD25/CD127/CD95/CD27. V was clipped by 9 bases and J by 6 bases, with 16 bases between them. The CDR3 length is 13 residues. CDR1 and CDR2 (germline): MDHEN, SYDVKM. Every bit of the isolated RNA underwent reverse transcription, so sequencing read expressed TCRB transcripts. Repertoires were generated with immunoSEQ multiplex PCR, while TCRdb's copy carries only in-frame clones and drops some. The sample yields 640,000 or so clones, over 11% seen once.

Sequencing was carried out using naive CD4+ T cells from blood. This clonotype originated in a man aged 18-30 years with type 1 diabetes. The chain joins TRBV28 to TRBJ2-3; TRBD2 might be the D (6 bases). CDR3: CASCGVPSDTQYF. CDR3 DNA: TGTGCCAGTTGCGGGGTTCCCTCCGATACGCAGTATTTT.